The entry that follows covers one T cell receptor beta chain sequence. These data come from a study of blood T cell repertoires in COVID-19. Across the study: In each case, the material was cDNA or gDNA derived from T cells, B-cell-depleted T cells, or PBMCs.

Germline assignment: CDR1 SEHNR and CDR2 FQNEAQ (reference sequence). V was trimmed by 2 bases and J by 7 bases, leaving 9 bases between them. The CDR3 spans 13 residues. Authors' analysis steps: Estimated nucleated cell counts came from reference gene primer amplification. Profiling relied on immunoSEQ multiplex PCR, and the TCRdb table lists in-frame clones only, not all of them. V and J calls plus clone size are reproduced from that table; the DNA served to infer D and trimming. The table has some 80,000 clones, around 86% seen once. The sequence came from a man aged 80 or over with active or convalescent COVID-19. Sequenced material: peripheral blood. The rearrangement uses TRBV7-9 and TRBJ1-5; D call uncertain. CDR3 nucleotide sequence: TGTGCCAGCAGCTTAACGGGATCCCAGCCCCAGCATTTT. This sequence encodes CASSLTGSQPQHF.